The 10 T cell receptor beta chains presented below share a single source sample, sequenced in a study of cytomegalovirus exposure and HLA in healthy donors. This PCR relied on a set of 60 Vbeta primers and 13 Jbeta primers. Assay: immunoSEQ multiplex PCR; the TCRdb copy retains only in-frame clones and omits some. The table has about 200,000 clones, around 83% seen once. Sequencing input: PBMCs. These receptors were taken from a woman between 40 and 50 years old in good health and CMV-seronegative.

This clone was recorded a few times. The rearrangement links TRBV2 to TRBJ2-7; 14 bases match TRBD2. The CDR3 runs to 15 residues. Germline CDR1 and CDR2: SNHLY and FYNNEI. Trimming at V came to 6 bases and at J to 5 bases, leaving 6 bases not matched to a gene. As DNA, the CDR3 is TGTGCCAGCAGATCGGGACTAGCGGGAGTTCACGAGCAGTACTTC. Encoded protein: CASRSGLAGVHEQYF.

The chain has TRBV28 and TRBJ2-3; TRBD1 matches 11 bases. The CDR3 is made up of 16 amino acids. Trimming removed 2 bases from V and 2 bases from J; junction bases left unmatched: 3. Germline V CDR1 and CDR2: MDHEN, SYDVKM. The CDR3 reads CASSLVGQGVTDTQYF. The DNA of the CDR3 is TGTGCCAGCAGTTTAGTGGGACAGGGGGTCACAGATACGCAGTATTTT.

The chain couples TRBV27 to TRBJ1-2; TRBD1 matches 11 bases. The CDR3 runs to 14 residues. Germline CDR1 is MNHEY and CDR2 is SMNVEV (reference sequence). V was clipped by 4 bases and J by 8 bases; unmatched bases: 6. The CDR3 protein is CASSYRTGGYGYTF. CDR3 DNA: TGTGCCAGCAGTTACCGGACAGGGGGCTACGGCTACACCTTC.

CDR3 in DNA: TGTGCCAGTAGTCCTAGCGGGGCGAACACCGGGGAGCTGTTTTTT. Amino acid sequence: CASSPSGANTGELFF. The chain employs TRBV19 and TRBJ2-2; TRBD2 matches at 9 bases. CDR3 length: 15 amino acids. J lost 0 bases, V lost 5 bases, and 1 base had no gene match. Germline values: CDR1 LNHDA, CDR2 SQIVND (reference sequence).

This chain links TRBV5-1 with TRBJ2-5; weak D call: TRBD2 (6 bases). The end of the DNA is better explained by TRBJ2-7, so the J call may be wrong. The CDR3 covers 17 residues. The germline V gene encodes CDR1 SGHRS and CDR2 YFSETQ. CDR3 region: CASSLGMGISGTYEQYF. Written as DNA, the CDR3 is TGCGCCAGCAGCTTGGGTATGGGTATTAGCGGCACCTACGAGCAGTACTTC.

This clone was counted a single time. The rearrangement uses TRBV15 and TRBJ2-7; unclear D gene. Germline CDR1 and CDR2: LNHNV and YYDKDF (reference sequence). Between the trimmed V and J ends, which lost 2 bases and 1 base, there was a span of 12 bases. The CDR3 length is 15 residues. The CDR3 here is CATSRHTGLSYEQYF. The CDR3 DNA reads TGTGCCACCAGCAGACATACCGGGTTATCCTACGAGCAGTACTTC.

This chain links TRBV5-1 with TRBJ2-1; 11 bases line up with TRBD2. V shed 3 bases and J 6 bases; nucleotides not matched to a gene: 8. The germline gives CDR1 SGHRS, CDR2 YFSETQ. The CDR3 length is 16 residues. CDR3 coding DNA: TGCGCCAGCAGCTCGGAACTAGCGGGAGTAGGCAATGAGCAGTTCTTC. It codes for CASSSELAGVGNEQFF.

CDR3 region: CAFGTGGAYEQYF. Here the CDR3 DNA reads TGTGCCTTCGGGACAGGGGGCGCCTACGAGCAGTACTTC. The chain links TRBV30 to TRBJ2-7; TRBD1 matches 12 bases. The CDR3 covers 13 residues. With 7 bases clipped from V and 2 bases from J, the junction kept 3 bases outside the gene matches. CDR1 and CDR2 from the germline V gene are GTSNPN and SVGIG (reference sequence).

There are a few counts of this clone. The rearrangement links TRBV18 to TRBJ1-1; 7 bases are shared with TRBD1. Germline-derived CDR1 and CDR2 are KGHSH and LQKENI. Trimming cost V 1 base and J 1 base; bases outside gene matches: 6. The CDR3 covers 16 residues. In nucleotides, the CDR3 is TGTGCCAGCTCACCACAGGGGGCAAAGTCGAACACTGAAGCTTTCTTT. Translation gives CASSPQGAKSNTEAFF.

The chain is built from TRBV4-2 and TRBJ2-1; 12 bases are a match to TRBD2. The CDR3 extends over 18 amino acids. The germline CDR1 and CDR2 sequences are LGHNA and YNFKEQ. J lost 5 bases, V lost 3 bases, and 11 bases had no gene match. CDR3 in DNA: TGTGCCAGCAGCCACCACTCTCGACTAGCGGGAGCGGACAATGAGCAGTTCTTC. Its translation is CASSHHSRLAGADNEQFF.